This T cell receptor (beta chain) was captured in a study of T cells in Graves' hyperthyroidism and ophthalmopathy. In the study overall: Before any treatment, at initial diagnosis, peripheral blood was collected.

The study excluded patients with uncontrolled infection, other autoimmune disease, pregnancy or lactation. Study findings and constraints: Ophthalmopathy and stable hyperthyroidism were separated by a 13 V-J model.

This clonotype was recorded at least ten times. Its antigen remains unknown. V shed 6 bases, J shed 0 bases, and the junction held 7 bases outside the gene matches. This CDR3 contains 17 residues. Authors of the study amplified TCR beta CDR3 regions from RNA transcripts. TCR CDR3 underwent first-round RT-PCR with the HTBI primer set. TCRdb reprocessed the multiplex PCR reads with MiXCR, giving one entry per CDR3 protein. The sample consists of approximately 330,000 distinct CDR3 sequences, roughly 15% of them appearing once. This clonotype was sampled from a woman between 40 and 55 years old with Graves' ophthalmopathy. This chain joins TRBV12-3 or TRBV12-4 and TRBJ2-3; TRBD2 agrees at 12 bases. Specimen: blood. The CDR3 sequence is CASSGLAGRASTDTQYF. As DNA, the CDR3 is TGTGCCAGCAGCGGACTAGCGGGGCGTGCTAGCACAGATACGCAGTATTTT.